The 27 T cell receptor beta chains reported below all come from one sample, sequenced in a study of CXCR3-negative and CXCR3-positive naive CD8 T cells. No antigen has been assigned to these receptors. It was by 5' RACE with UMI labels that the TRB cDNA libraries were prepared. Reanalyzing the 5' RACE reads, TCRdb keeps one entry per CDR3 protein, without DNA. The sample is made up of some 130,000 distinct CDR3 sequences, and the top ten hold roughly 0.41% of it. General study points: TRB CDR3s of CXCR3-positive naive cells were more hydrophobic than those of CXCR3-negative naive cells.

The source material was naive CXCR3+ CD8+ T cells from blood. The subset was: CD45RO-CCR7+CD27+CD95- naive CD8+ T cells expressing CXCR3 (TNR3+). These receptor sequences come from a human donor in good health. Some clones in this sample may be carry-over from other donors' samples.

CDR3 loop: CSARAVAGDRPRNTEAFF. V usage is TRBV20-1 and J usage is TRBJ1-1; TCRdb returns TRBD1, unconfirmable since there is no DNA. Germline CDR1 reads DFQATT; CDR2 reads SNEGSKA (reference sequence). This CDR3 contains 18 residues.

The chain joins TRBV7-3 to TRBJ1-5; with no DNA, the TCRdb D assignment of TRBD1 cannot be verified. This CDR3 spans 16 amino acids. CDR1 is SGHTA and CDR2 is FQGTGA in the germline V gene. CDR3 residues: CASSPRGQGRGQPQHF.

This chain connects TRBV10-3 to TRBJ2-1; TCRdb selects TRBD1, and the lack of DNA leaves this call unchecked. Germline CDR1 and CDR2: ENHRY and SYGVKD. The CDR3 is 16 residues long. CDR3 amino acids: CAISGGEGGIRNEQFF.

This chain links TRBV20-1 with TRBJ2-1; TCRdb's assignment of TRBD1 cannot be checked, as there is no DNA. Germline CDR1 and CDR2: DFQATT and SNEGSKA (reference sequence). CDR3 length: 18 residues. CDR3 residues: CSAIRYRAGQNSYNEQFF.

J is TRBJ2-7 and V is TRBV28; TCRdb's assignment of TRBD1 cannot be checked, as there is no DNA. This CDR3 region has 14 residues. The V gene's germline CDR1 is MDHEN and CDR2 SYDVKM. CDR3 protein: CASSGGQVSYEQYF.

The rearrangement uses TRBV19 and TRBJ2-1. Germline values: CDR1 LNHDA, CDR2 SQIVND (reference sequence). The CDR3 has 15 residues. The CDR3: CASSSRETPPNEQFF.

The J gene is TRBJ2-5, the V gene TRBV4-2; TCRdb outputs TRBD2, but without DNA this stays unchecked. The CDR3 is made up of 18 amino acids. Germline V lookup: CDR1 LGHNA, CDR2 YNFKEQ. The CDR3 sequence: CASSQAQPGLAGRETQYF.

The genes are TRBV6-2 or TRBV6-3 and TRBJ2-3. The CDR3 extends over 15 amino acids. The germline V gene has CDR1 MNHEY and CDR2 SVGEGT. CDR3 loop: CASSYSDSFADTQYF.

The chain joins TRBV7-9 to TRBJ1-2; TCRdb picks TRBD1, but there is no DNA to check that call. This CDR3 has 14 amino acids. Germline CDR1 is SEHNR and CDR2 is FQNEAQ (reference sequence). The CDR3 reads CASSLVLIPGGYTF.

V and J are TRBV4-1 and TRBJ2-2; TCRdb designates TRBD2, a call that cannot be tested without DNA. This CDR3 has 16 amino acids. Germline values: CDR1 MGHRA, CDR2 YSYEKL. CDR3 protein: CASSSRLATNTGELFF.

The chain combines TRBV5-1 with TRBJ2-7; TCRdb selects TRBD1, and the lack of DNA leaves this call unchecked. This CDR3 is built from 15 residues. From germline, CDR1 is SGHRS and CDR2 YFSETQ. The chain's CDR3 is CASSPIRTGVDEQYF. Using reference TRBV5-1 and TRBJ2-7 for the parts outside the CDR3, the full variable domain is KAGVTQTPRYLIKTRGQQVTLSCSPISGHRSVSWYQQTPGQGLQFLFEYFSETQRNKGNFPGRFSGRQFSNSRSEMNVSTLELGDSALYLCASSPIRTGVDEQYFGPGTRLTVT.

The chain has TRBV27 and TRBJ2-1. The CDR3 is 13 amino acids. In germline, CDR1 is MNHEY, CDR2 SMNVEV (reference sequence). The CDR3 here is CASSLVGDNEQFF.

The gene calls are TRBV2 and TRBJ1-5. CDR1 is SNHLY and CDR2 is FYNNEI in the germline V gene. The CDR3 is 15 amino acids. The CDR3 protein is CATRGLGIGNQPQHF.

The CDR3 is CASSVRGGPEPYEQYF. The chain employs TRBV19 and TRBJ2-7; absent DNA, TCRdb's TRBD2 call cannot be checked. The germline CDR1 and CDR2 sequences are LNHDA and SQIVND (reference sequence). This CDR3 spans 16 amino acids.

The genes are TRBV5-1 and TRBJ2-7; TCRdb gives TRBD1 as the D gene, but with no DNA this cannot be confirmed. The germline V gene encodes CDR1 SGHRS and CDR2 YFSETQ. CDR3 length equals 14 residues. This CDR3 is CASSLGRDSYEQYF.

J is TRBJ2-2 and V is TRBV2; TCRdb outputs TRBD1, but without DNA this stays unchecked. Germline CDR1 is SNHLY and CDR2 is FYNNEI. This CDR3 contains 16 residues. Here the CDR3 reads CASGRPGTGNTGELFF.

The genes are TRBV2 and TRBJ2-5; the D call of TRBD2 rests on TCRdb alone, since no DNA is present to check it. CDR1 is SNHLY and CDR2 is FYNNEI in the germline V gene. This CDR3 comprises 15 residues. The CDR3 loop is CASHGTSVLQETQYF.

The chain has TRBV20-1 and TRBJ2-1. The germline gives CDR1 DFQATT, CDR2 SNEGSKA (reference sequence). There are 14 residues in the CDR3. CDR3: CSARVPSSYNEQFF.

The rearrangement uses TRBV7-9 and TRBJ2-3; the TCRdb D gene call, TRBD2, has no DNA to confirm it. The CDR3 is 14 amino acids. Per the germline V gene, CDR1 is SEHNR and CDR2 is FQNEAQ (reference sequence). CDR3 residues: CATTSAEPTDTQYF.

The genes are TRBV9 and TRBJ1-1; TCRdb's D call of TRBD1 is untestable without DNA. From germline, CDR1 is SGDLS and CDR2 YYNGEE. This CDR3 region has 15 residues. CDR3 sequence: CASTPGQGLSTEAFF.

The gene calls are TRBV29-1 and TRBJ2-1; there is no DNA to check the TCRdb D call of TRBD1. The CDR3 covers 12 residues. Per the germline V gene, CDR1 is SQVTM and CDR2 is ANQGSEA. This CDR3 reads CSVDWGANEQFF.

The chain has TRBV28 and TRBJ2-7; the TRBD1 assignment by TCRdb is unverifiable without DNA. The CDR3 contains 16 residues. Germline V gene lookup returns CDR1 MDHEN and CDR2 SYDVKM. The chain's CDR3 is CASRAEDSTSSYEQYF.

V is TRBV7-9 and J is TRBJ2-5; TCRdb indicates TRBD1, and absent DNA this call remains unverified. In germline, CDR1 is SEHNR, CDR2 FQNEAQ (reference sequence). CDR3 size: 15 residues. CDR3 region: CASSLGTGWSETQYF.

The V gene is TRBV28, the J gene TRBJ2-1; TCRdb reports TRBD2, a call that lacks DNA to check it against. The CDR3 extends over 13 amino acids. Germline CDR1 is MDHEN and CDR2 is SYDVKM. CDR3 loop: CASSLEDHNEQFF.

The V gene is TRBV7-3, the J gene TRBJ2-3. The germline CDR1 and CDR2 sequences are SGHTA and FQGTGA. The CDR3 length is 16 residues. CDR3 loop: CASSWVGSGKSDTQYF. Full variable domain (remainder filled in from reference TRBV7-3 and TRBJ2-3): GAGVSQTPSNKVTEKGKYVELRCDPISGHTALYWYRQSLGQGPEFLIYFQGTGAADDSGLPNDRFFAVRPEGSVSTLKIQRTERGDSAVYLCASSWVGSGKSDTQYFGPGTRLTVL.

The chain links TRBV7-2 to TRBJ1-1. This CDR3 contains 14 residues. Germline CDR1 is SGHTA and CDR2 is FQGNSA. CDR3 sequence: CASSLPGLSTEAFF.

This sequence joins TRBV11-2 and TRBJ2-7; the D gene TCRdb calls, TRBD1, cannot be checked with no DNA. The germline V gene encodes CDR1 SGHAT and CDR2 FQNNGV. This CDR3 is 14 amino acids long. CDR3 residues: CASSLGSAGDEQYF.